The 16 T cell receptor beta chains below come from one sample, sequenced in a study of T cells in Graves' hyperthyroidism and ophthalmopathy. From RNA transcripts, TCR beta CDR3 regions were amplified. During a first-round RT-PCR of the TCR CDR3, the HTBI primer set was used. Via MiXCR, TCRdb re-called the multiplex PCR reads, giving one row per CDR3 protein. The sample includes under 700,000 distinct CDR3 sequences, roughly 50% of them seen just once. The material sequenced was peripheral blood or thyroid tissue (not recorded which). All receptors derive from a woman between 18 and 29 years old with Graves' hyperthyroidism.

The chain couples TRBV5-1 to TRBJ2-7; TRBD1 agrees at 8 bases. CDR1 and CDR2 from the germline V gene are SGHRS and YFSETQ. After removal of 4 bases from V and 2 bases from J, the junction contained 8 bases not matched to a gene. CDR3 length: 15 amino acids. In DNA, the CDR3 is TGCGCCAGCAGCATAGACCGGGACAGGCCCTACGAGCAGTACTTC. Its translation: CASSIDRDRPYEQYF.

This rearrangement joins TRBV2 to TRBJ1-2; 8 positions match TRBD1. The CDR3 is 15 amino acids. Germline V gene sequence: CDR1 SNHLY, CDR2 FYNNEI. V shed 4 bases and J 5 bases; nucleotides not matched to a gene: 9. For the CDR3, the DNA is TGTGCCAGCAGTGCCTCAGGGGGCGCGGTATATGGCTACACCTTC. Residues: CASSASGGAVYGYTF.

The chain is built from TRBV7-6 and TRBJ2-7; TRBD1 agrees at 7 bases. Unmatched junction bases numbered 8, after V lost 0 bases and J lost 0 bases. CDR3 length equals 17 residues. Per germline, CDR1 SGHVS and CDR2 FNYEAQ. CDR3 sequence reads: CASSLARDRESSYEQYF. DNA of the CDR3: TGTGCCAGCAGCTTAGCGCGAGACAGGGAGAGCTCCTACGAGCAGTACTTC.

The chain recombines TRBV29-1 with TRBJ1-2, with a tentative D call TRBD1 (6 bases). The V gene's germline CDR1 is SQVTM and CDR2 ANQGSEA. CDR3 length: 12 residues. V gave up 4 bases and J gave up 3 bases, with 9 bases separating them. Here the CDR3 reads CSVAAGDYGYTF. CDR3 nucleotides: TGCAGCGTTGCTGCAGGGGACTATGGCTACACCTTC.

The chain combines TRBV19 with TRBJ2-5; 7 nucleotides align to TRBD2. The germline gives CDR1 LNHDA, CDR2 SQIVND (reference sequence). The V segment lost 4 bases and the J segment 5 bases; nucleotides outside the gene matches: 10. This CDR3 comprises 15 residues. The CDR3 sequence is CASSTRDYSRETQYF. CDR3 in DNA: TGTGCCAGTAGTACCCGGGACTATTCGAGGGAGACCCAGTACTTC.

Worth noting for this clonotype: This clone may be a read error of a much larger clone one base away. This chain uses TRBV9 with TRBJ1-2; D might be TRBD1 (6 bases). This CDR3 spans 15 amino acids. V was cut by 9 bases and J by 2 bases, with 20 bases left in between. The germline CDR1 and CDR2 sequences are SGDLS and YYNGEE. The CDR3 reads CATRTSPQGNYGYTF. The CDR3 DNA reads TGTGCCACCCGTACTTCCCCACAGGGAAACTATGGCTACACCTTC.

V gene TRBV6-4 combines with J gene TRBJ1-4, with unresolved D. CDR3 size: 13 residues. The germline gives CDR1 MRHNA, CDR2 SNTAGT. The V and J ends lost 3 bases and 10 bases respectively, with 12 bases between them. CDR3 in amino acids: CASSDSRRGKLFF. In DNA form, the CDR3 reads TGTGCCAGCAGTGATTCCAGGAGAGGAAAACTGTTTTTT.

This clonotype came up many times. The rearrangement uses TRBV7-2 and TRBJ1-6; D gene uncertain. Germline V gene data show CDR1 as SGHTA and CDR2 as FQGNSA. The CDR3 contains 14 residues. V was trimmed by 1 base and J by 10 bases, leaving 11 bases between them. The CDR3 sequence: CASSLDTRHSPLHF. The DNA for the CDR3 is TGTGCCAGCAGCTTAGACACCCGGCACTCACCCCTCCACTTT.

Here the CDR3 reads CASSYSILSTEAFF. The CDR3 bases are TGTGCCAGCAGTTACTCGATTTTGTCCACTGAAGCTTTCTTT. V gene TRBV25-1 combines with J gene TRBJ1-1; no reliable D call. The CDR3 contains 14 residues. V lost 5 bases and J 4 bases, leaving 14 bases between the germline ends. Germline CDR1 reads MGHDK; CDR2 reads SYGVNS.

This clonotype came up a few times. The rearrangement links TRBV20-1 to TRBJ1-2; the D is unclear. Per germline, CDR1 DFQATT and CDR2 SNEGSKA (reference sequence). V gave up 3 bases and J gave up 2 bases, with 16 bases separating them. The CDR3 extends over 15 amino acids. Here the CDR3 DNA reads TGCAGTGCTAGTATAACGGTTTCTCCGAACTATGGCTACACCTTC. It translates to CSASITVSPNYGYTF.

This clonotype came up many times. The chain couples TRBV6-6 to TRBJ1-6; a possible D gene is TRBD1 (5 bases). The CDR3 extends over 13 amino acids. Per the germline V gene, CDR1 is MNHNY and CDR2 is SVGAGI (reference sequence). V dropped 2 bases and J dropped 14 bases, with 13 bases sitting between them. The CDR3 nucleotides are TGTGCCAGCAGTTACGCGCAGGGAGTGGCCCTCCACTTT. Residues: CASSYAQGVALHF.

This clonotype has more than one count but fewer than ten. The rearrangement links TRBV2 to TRBJ1-2; TRBD1 is a possible D gene (5 bases). This CDR3 spans 14 amino acids. CDR1 is SNHLY and CDR2 is FYNNEI in the germline V gene. V was trimmed by 5 bases and J by 8 bases, leaving 18 bases between them. The CDR3 loop reads CASSPEGRGSGYTF. CDR3 coding DNA: TGTGCCAGCAGTCCCGAGGGGAGGGGTTCAGGCTACACCTTC.

V and J are TRBV7-9 and TRBJ1-5; D remains ambiguous. V was pared by 3 bases and J by 1 base, with 10 bases between. Germline values: CDR1 SEHNR, CDR2 FQNEAQ (reference sequence). This CDR3 spans 15 amino acids. The CDR3 region is CASSLSGASNQPQHF. As DNA, the CDR3 is TGTGCCAGCAGCTTGAGCGGAGCGAGCAATCAGCCCCAGCATTTT.

This clonotype showed up many times. The chain uses TRBV7-9 and TRBJ1-5, with D maybe TRBD1 (5 bases). V was trimmed by 1 base and J by 4 bases, leaving 8 bases between them. The CDR3 covers 14 residues. Per germline, CDR1 SEHNR and CDR2 FQNEAQ (reference sequence). This CDR3 reads CASSLGTLNQPQHF. DNA of the CDR3: TGTGCCAGCAGCTTAGGGACACTAAATCAGCCCCAGCATTTT.

This clonotype was counted between two and nine times. The gene calls are TRBV7-9 and TRBJ1-6; D is undetermined. V lost 5 bases, J lost 7 bases, and 18 bases lay in between. CDR3 length: 16 amino acids. From germline, CDR1 is SEHNR and CDR2 FQNEAQ (reference sequence). The CDR3 sequence is CASSRSSPGNNSPLHF. The DNA for the CDR3 is TGTGCCAGCAGCCGCTCTTCGCCGGGAAACAATTCACCCCTCCACTTT.

The chain carries TRBV25-1 and TRBJ1-1; D is possibly TRBD1 (5 bases). Germline assignment: CDR1 MGHDK and CDR2 SYGVNS. CDR3 length: 13 residues. The V gene lost 6 bases and the J gene lost 6 bases, with 14 bases spanning the gap. The CDR3 sequence is CASSPWGPAEAFF. The DNA of the CDR3 is TGTGCCAGCAGCCCCTGGGGCCCGGCTGAAGCTTTCTTT.